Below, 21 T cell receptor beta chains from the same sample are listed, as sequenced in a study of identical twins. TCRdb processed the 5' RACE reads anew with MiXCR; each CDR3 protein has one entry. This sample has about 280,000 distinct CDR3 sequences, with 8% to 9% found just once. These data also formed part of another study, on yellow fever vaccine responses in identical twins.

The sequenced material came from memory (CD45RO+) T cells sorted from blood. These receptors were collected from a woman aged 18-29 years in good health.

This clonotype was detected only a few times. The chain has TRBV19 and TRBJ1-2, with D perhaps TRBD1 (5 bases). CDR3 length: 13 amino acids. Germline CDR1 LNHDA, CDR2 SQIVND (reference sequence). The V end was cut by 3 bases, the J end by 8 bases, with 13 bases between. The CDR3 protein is CASSIPPRGGYTF. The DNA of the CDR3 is TGTGCCAGTAGTATCCCACCGAGGGGAGGCTACACCTTC.

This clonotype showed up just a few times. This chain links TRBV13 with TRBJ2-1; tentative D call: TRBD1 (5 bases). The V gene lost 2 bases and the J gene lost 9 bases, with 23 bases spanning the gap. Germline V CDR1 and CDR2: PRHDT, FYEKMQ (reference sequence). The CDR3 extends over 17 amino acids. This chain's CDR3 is CASSLKGAGWEVTEQFF. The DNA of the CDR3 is TGTGCCAGCAGCTTAAAAGGGGCAGGGTGGGAAGTGACTGAGCAGTTCTTC.

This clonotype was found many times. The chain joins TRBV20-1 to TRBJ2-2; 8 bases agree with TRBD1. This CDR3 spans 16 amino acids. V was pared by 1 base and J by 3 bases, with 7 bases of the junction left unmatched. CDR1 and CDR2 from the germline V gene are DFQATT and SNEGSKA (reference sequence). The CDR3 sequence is CSARGYGQGDTGELFF. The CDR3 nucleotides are TGCAGTGCTAGAGGATACGGACAGGGCGACACCGGGGAGCTGTTTTTT.

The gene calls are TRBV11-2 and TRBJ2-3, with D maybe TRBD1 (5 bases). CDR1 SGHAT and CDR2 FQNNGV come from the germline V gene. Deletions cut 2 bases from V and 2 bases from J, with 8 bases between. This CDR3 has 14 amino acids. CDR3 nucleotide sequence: TGTGCCAGCAGCTTACAGGGTCACACAGATACGCAGTATTTT. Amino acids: CASSLQGHTDTQYF.

The CDR3 loop reads CASSLWIGQGIYQPQHF. In DNA form, the CDR3 reads TGTGCCAGCAGTTTATGGATTGGGCAGGGGATATATCAGCCCCAGCATTTT. The chain joins TRBV28 to TRBJ1-5; D may be TRBD1 (6 bases). This CDR3 contains 17 residues. V was pared by 0 bases and J by 5 bases, with 17 bases between. Germline assignment: CDR1 MDHEN and CDR2 SYDVKM.

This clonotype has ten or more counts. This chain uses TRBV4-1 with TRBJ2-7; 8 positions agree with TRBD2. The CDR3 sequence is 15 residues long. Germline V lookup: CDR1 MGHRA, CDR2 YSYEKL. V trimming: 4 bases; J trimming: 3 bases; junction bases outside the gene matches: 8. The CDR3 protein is CASSPTAGVYYEQYF. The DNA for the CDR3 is TGCGCCAGCAGCCCTACAGCGGGGGTGTACTACGAGCAGTACTTC.

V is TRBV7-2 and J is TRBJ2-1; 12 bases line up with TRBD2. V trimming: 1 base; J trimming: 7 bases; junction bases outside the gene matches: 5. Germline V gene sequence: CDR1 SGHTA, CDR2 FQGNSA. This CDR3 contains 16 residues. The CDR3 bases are TGTGCCAGCAGCTTAGTCTCTAGCGGGGGGGCTAATGAGCAGTTCTTC. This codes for CASSLVSSGGANEQFF.

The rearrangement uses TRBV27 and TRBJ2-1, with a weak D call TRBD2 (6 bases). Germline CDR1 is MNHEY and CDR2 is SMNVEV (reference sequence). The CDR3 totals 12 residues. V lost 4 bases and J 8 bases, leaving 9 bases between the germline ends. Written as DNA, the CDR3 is TGTGCCAGCAGTTGGGCGGGGTATGAGCAGTTCTTC. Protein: CASSWAGYEQFF.

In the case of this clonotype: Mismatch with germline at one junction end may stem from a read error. The CDR3, as DNA: TGTGCCAGCAGGTTAGCGGAGAGCTCCTACAATGAGCAGTTCTTC. Translating it yields CASRLAESSYNEQFF. The chain recombines TRBV7-9 with TRBJ2-1, with a possible D match to TRBD2 (6 bases). The CDR3 is made up of 15 amino acids. Germline V gene data show CDR1 as SEHNR and CDR2 as FQNEAQ (reference sequence).

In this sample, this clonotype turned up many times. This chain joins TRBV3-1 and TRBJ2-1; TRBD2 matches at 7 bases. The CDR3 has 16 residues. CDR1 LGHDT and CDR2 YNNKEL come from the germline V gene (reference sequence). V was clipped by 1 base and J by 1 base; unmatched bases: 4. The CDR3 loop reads CASSQVPSGSYNEQFF. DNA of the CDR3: TGTGCCAGCAGCCAAGTTCCTAGCGGATCCTACAATGAGCAGTTCTTC.

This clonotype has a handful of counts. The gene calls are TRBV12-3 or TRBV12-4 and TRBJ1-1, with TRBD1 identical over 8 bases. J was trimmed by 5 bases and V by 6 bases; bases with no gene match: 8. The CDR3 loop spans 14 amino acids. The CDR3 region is CASRKQGARTEAFF. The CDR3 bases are TGTGCCAGCAGAAAGCAGGGGGCGCGGACTGAAGCTTTCTTT.

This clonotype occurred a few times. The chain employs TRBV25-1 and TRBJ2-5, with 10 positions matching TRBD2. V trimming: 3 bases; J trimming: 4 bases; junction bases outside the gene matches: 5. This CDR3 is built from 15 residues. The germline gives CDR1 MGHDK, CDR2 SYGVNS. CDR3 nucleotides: TGTGCCAGCAGTGACAAGCGGGAGGGAGGAGAGACCCAGTACTTC. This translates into CASSDKREGGETQYF.

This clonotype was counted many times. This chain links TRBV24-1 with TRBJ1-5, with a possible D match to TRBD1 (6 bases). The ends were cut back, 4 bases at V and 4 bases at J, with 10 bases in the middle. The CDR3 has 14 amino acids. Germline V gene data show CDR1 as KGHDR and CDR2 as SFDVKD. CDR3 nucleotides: TGTGCCACCAGTGAGGGGGCATTTAATCAGCCCCAGCATTTT. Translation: CATSEGAFNQPQHF.

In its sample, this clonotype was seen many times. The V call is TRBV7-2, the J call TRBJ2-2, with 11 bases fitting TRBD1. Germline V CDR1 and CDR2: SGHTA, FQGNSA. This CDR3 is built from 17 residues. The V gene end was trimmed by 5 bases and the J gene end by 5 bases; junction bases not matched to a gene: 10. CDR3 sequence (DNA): TGTGCCAGCAGCACCGGACAGGGGGCGAGGGGGACCGGGGAGCTGTTTTTT. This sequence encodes CASSTGQGARGTGELFF.

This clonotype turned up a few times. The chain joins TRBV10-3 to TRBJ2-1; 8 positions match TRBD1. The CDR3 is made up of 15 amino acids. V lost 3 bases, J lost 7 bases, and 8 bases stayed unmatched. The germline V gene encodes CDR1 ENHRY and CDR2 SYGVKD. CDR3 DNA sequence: TGTGCCATCAGTGACGGGCAGGGGGCTTTGAATGAGCAGTTCTTC. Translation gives CAISDGQGALNEQFF.

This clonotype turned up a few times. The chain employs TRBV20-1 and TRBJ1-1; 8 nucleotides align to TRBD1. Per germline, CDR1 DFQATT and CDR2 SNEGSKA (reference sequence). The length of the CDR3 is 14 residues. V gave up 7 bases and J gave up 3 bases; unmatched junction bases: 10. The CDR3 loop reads CSVRWRQGYTEAFF. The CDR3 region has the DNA TGCAGTGTTAGGTGGCGACAGGGGTACACTGAAGCTTTCTTT.

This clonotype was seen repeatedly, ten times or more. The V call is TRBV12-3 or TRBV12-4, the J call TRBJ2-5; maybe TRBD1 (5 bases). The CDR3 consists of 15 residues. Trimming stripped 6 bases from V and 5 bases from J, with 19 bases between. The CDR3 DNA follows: TGTGCCAGCAGCCCTACAGGCCCTCCTTCGGAGACCCAGTACTTC. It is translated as CASSPTGPPSETQYF.

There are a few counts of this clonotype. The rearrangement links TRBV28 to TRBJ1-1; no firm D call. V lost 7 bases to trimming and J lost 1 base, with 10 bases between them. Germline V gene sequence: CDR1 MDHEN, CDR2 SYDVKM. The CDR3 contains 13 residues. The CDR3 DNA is TGTGCCAGCAAGGTAGGAGGGAACACTGAAGCTTTCTTT. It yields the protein CASKVGGNTEAFF.

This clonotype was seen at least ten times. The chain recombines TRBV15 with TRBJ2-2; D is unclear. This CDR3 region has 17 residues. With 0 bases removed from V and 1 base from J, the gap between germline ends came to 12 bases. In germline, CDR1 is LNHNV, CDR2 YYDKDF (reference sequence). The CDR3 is CATSRDSTYQNTGELFF. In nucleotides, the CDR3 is TGTGCCACCAGCAGAGATAGTACCTACCAGAACACCGGGGAGCTGTTTTTT.

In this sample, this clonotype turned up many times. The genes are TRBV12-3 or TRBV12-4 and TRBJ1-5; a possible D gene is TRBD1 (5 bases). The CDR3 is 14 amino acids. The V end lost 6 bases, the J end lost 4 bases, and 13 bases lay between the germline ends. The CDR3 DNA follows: TGTGCCAGCAGGCAGGGTATGCCGAATCAGCCCCAGCATTTT. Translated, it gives CASRQGMPNQPQHF.

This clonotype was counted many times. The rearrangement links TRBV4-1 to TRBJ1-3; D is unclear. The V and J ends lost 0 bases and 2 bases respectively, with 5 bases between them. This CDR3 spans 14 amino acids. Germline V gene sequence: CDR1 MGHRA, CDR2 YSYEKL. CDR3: CASSQDHPGNTIYF. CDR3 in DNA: TGCGCCAGCAGCCAAGATCACCCTGGAAACACCATATATTTT.